These 2 T cell receptor beta chains originate from one sample sequenced in a study of graft-versus-host responses after intestinal transplantation. The protocol was immunoSEQ multiplex PCR, while the TCRdb copy is restricted to in-frame clones and leaves out a portion. This table has under 65,000 clones, almost 95% appearing once. Their cognate antigens are unknown. The source material was unstimulated CD4+ T cells sorted from spleen or lymph node cells, sampled before transplant. All receptors come from a human donor who was the organ donor for an intestinal transplant.

The rearrangement links TRBV7-9 to TRBJ2-3; possibly TRBD1 or TRBD2 for D (5 bases each). The CDR3 runs to 14 residues. Per the germline V gene, CDR1 is SEHNR and CDR2 is FQNEAQ (reference sequence). The germline V and J ends were trimmed by 4 bases and 6 bases, with 14 bases remaining between them. The CDR3 here is CASSSGRPPDTQYF. The CDR3 bases are TGTGCCAGCAGCTCGGGACGCCCGCCGGATACGCAGTATTTT. Filled out from reference TRBV7-9 and TRBJ2-3, the complete variable domain reads DTGVSQNPRHKITKRGQNVTFRCDPISEHNRLYWYRQTLGQGPEFLTYFQNEAQLEKSRLLSDRFSAERPKGSFSTLEIQRTEQGDSAMYLCASSSGRPPDTQYFGPGTRLTVL.

This chain joins TRBV14 and TRBJ1-4; D is undetermined. Germline CDR1 is SGHDN and CDR2 is FVKESK. The CDR3 contains 15 residues. V lost 1 base and J lost 2, with 8 bases in between. CDR3 region: CASSQVGATNEKLFF. The DNA for the CDR3 is TGTGCCAGCAGCCAAGTGGGCGCGACTAATGAAAAACTGTTTTTT.